This T cell receptor (beta chain) was found in a study of T cell changes during pregnancy in multiple sclerosis. Profiling relied on immunoSEQ multiplex PCR, and the TCRdb table lists in-frame clones only, not all of them. The sample shows 60,000 to 75,000 clones, roughly 88% of them seen only once. Germline V gene lookup returns CDR1 SNHLY and CDR2 FYNNEI. The CDR3 spans 15 residues. V shed 6 bases and J 7 bases; nucleotides not matched to a gene: 10. The sequences come from peripheral blood, collected in the third trimester of pregnancy. The chain combines TRBV2 with TRBJ2-7; 12 bases align to TRBD2. The source of this sequence is a female donor with multiple sclerosis, enrolled in a pregnancy study. In DNA form, the CDR3 reads TGTGCCAGCAGCGCCTCTAGCGGGGGGGCCCGGGAGCAGTACTTC. This gives the protein CASSASSGGAREQYF.